The clone carrying this T cell receptor beta chain was seen a single time. The sample originates from a study of blood T cell repertoires in COVID-19. The study drew participants aged about 18 to 95 years from some 25 US areas. Cohort allocation depended upon clinical history that participants reported. Original analysis: Amplifying reference gene primers gave estimates of nucleated cell counts. Sequenced by immunoSEQ multiplex PCR; TCRdb stores in-frame clones only, minus some. Clonal size and the V and J genes are those of that table, whereas D and trimming came from the DNA. The table records 200,000 to 250,000 clones, about four fifths of them present only once. The germline V gene encodes CDR1 SGHVS and CDR2 FQNEAQ. Between the trimmed V and J ends, which lost 4 bases and 6 bases, there was a span of 13 bases. The CDR3 is made up of 14 amino acids.

This rearrangement joins TRBV7-8 to TRBJ1-5; D call uncertain. The source material was PBMCs or T cells enriched from blood (not recorded which). The sequence came from a woman aged 45-59 years who had been exposed to COVID-19. This CDR3 reads CASSSRRYGQPQHF. The DNA of the CDR3 is TGTGCCAGCAGCTCTAGACGCTATGGTCAGCCCCAGCATTTT.